The 19 T cell receptor beta chains listed next were all sequenced from one sample in a study of cytomegalovirus exposure and HLA in healthy donors (dated by TCRdb to 2015 to 2018). Library prep was done by the immunoSEQ multiplex PCR assay. TCRdb obtained this table from immuneACCESS and retained in-frame rearrangements with V and J assigned. These tables miss some clones; where compared with another copy, unresolved V genes account for less than half of the shortfall, and the remainder is unexplained. Recorded for this sample are roughly 150,000 clones; under 90% of them occurred a single time. The top ten constitute 4.2% of the sample. The sequenced sample was PBMCs. The receptors shown here come from a man aged 18-30 years in good health and CMV-seropositive.

This chain joins TRBV11-2 and TRBJ1-3; no reliable D call. Germline CDR1 and CDR2: SGHAT and FQNNGV. The V and J ends lost 1 base and 0 bases respectively, with 10 bases between them. The CDR3 has 16 amino acids. The CDR3 loop reads CASSLGSVTSGNTIYF. As DNA, the CDR3 is TGTGCCAGCAGCTTAGGGTCAGTAACCTCTGGAAACACCATATATTTT.

The V call is TRBV13, the J call TRBJ1-1, with 9 bases identical to TRBD1. The CDR3 has 13 amino acids. Germline V gene lookup returns CDR1 PRHDT and CDR2 FYEKMQ (reference sequence). Trimming cost V 5 bases and J 11 bases; bases outside gene matches: 9. The CDR3, as DNA: TGTGCCAGCAGCGTGGGGACAGGGTTAAACGCTTTCTTT. The encoded protein is CASSVGTGLNAFF.

This clone turned up a few times. V gene TRBV13 combines with J gene TRBJ2-7, with D maybe TRBD2 (5 bases). CDR3 length: 14 residues. Deletions cut 0 bases from V and 4 bases from J, with 10 bases between. Germline lookup yields CDR1 PRHDT and CDR2 FYEKMQ (reference sequence). The DNA for the CDR3 is TGTGCCAGCAGCTTAGGACTAGTTCCTTACGAGCAGTACTTC. The encoded protein is CASSLGLVPYEQYF. Together with reference TRBV13 and TRBJ2-7, the CDR3 gives the full variable domain: AAGVIQSPRHLIKEKRETATLKCYPIPRHDTVYWYQQGPGQDPQFLISFYEKMQSDKGSIPDRFSAQQFSDYHSELNMSSLELGDSALYFCASSLGLVPYEQYFGPGTRLTVT.

The CDR3 bases are TGTGCCAGTAGTATAGCCCCTGAGCGGATGGGAGAGACCCAGTACTTC. Its translation: CASSIAPERMGETQYF. The gene calls are TRBV19 and TRBJ2-5; D might be TRBD2 (5 bases). This CDR3 region has 16 residues. Germline-derived CDR1 and CDR2 are LNHDA and SQIVND (reference sequence). The ends were cut back, 1 base at V and 4 bases at J, with 16 bases in the middle.

The chain couples TRBV19 to TRBJ1-1; 8 nucleotides match TRBD1. Germline CDR1 reads LNHDA; CDR2 reads SQIVND (reference sequence). The CDR3 has 13 amino acids. The V gene end was trimmed by 3 bases and the J gene end by 10 bases; junction bases not matched to a gene: 7. This CDR3 is CASSIETGDPAFF. The CDR3 DNA is TGTGCCAGTAGTATCGAGACAGGGGATCCAGCTTTCTTT.

The chain joins TRBV11-3 to TRBJ2-7; the match to TRBD2 covers 13 bases. This CDR3 contains 15 residues. Germline V gene data show CDR1 as SGHNT and CDR2 as YENEEA. J was trimmed by 3 bases and V by 6 bases; bases with no gene match: 5. The CDR3 loop is CASSWGLAGNYEQYF. The CDR3 DNA sequence: TGTGCCAGCAGTTGGGGACTAGCGGGGAACTACGAGCAGTACTTC. The full variable domain, with the rest looked up from reference TRBV11-3 and TRBJ2-7, is EAGVVQSPRYKIIEKKQPVAFWCNPISGHNTLYWYLQNLGQGPELLIRYENEEAVDDSQLPKDRFSAERLKGVDSTLKIQPAELGDSAVYLCASSWGLAGNYEQYFGPGTRLTVT.

V and J are TRBV25-1 and TRBJ2-1, with TRBD2 as a possible D gene (6 bases). CDR1 MGHDK and CDR2 SYGVNS come from the germline V gene. Trimming cost V 6 bases and J 7 bases, with 22 bases left between them. This CDR3 contains 16 residues. The CDR3 spells CASSTYLAHEGNEQFF. The CDR3 coding sequence is TGTGCCAGCAGCACTTATCTAGCGCACGAGGGGAATGAGCAGTTCTTC.

The rearrangement uses TRBV28 and TRBJ2-3; possibly TRBD1 for D (6 bases). Germline assignment: CDR1 MDHEN and CDR2 SYDVKM. The V gene lost 4 bases and the J gene lost 8 bases, with 16 bases spanning the gap. The length of the CDR3 is 14 residues. As DNA, the CDR3 is TGTGCCAGCAGTTCCGGGACAACTAACGTTACGCAGTATTTT. Its translation is CASSSGTTNVTQYF.

This clone came up once. The chain is built from TRBV27 and TRBJ1-4; D possibly corresponds to TRBD1 (5 bases). The CDR3 has 17 residues. Looked up from germline, CDR1 is MNHEY and CDR2 is SMNVEV (reference sequence). Between the trimmed V and J ends, which lost 6 bases and 0 bases, there was a span of 17 bases. Here the CDR3 DNA reads TGTGCCAGCAGCCTAAGGGGATCGGGGGCAACTAATGAAAAACTGTTTTTT. It codes for CASSLRGSGATNEKLFF.

The V call is TRBV28, the J call TRBJ1-3; D not certain. Germline V gene lookup returns CDR1 MDHEN and CDR2 SYDVKM. The CDR3 consists of 17 residues. The V and J ends lost 2 bases and 0 bases respectively, with 14 bases between them. The CDR3 DNA reads as TGTGCCAGCAGTTTACCGCTCACGGGAATCTCTGGAAACACCATATATTTT. Translated: CASSLPLTGISGNTIYF.

The chain has TRBV25-1 and TRBJ2-1; 8 bases line up with TRBD2. Germline lookup yields CDR1 MGHDK and CDR2 SYGVNS. V dropped 2 bases and J dropped 5; count of bases not matched to a gene: 8. The CDR3 consists of 16 residues. The CDR3 loop reads CASSEPSGRRDNEQFF. CDR3 nucleotide sequence: TGTGCCAGCAGTGAACCCAGCGGGAGACGCGACAATGAGCAGTTCTTC.

The V gene is TRBV4-2, the J gene TRBJ1-4; TRBD1 matches 10 bases. Germline assignment: CDR1 LGHNA and CDR2 YNFKEQ. There are 17 residues in the CDR3. V shed 4 bases, J shed 3 bases, and the junction held 8 bases outside the gene matches. CDR3 sequence: CASSRRDRGRPNEKLFF. The DNA of the CDR3 is TGTGCCAGCAGCCGCCGGGACAGGGGACGGCCTAATGAAAAACTGTTTTTT.

V usage is TRBV6-5 and J usage is TRBJ2-2; D gene ambiguous. Germline V gene data show CDR1 as MNHEY and CDR2 as SVGAGI. V gave up 7 bases and J gave up 1 base, with 13 bases separating them. CDR3 length: 15 residues. As DNA, the CDR3 is TGTGCCAGCACCGGCGGCGCCCTGAACACCGGGGAGCTGTTTTTT. Its protein is CASTGGALNTGELFF.

About this clone itself: Other DNA sequences of this sample code for an identical CDR3. V and J are TRBV7-2 and TRBJ2-7; 8 bases line up with TRBD1. The CDR3 length is 14 residues. CDR1 is SGHTA and CDR2 is FQGNSA in the germline V gene. J lost 0 bases, V lost 2 bases, and 0 bases had no gene match. The DNA for the CDR3 is TGTGCCAGCAGCTTAACAGGGGGCTCCTACGAGCAGTACTTC. Amino acid sequence: CASSLTGGSYEQYF. Supplemented by reference TRBV7-2 and TRBJ2-7, the full variable domain reads GAGVSQSPSNKVTEKGKDVELRCDPISGHTALYWYRQSLGQGLEFLIYFQGNSAPDKSGLPSDRFSAERTGGSVSTLTIQRTQQEDSAVYLCASSLTGGSYEQYFGPGTRLTVT.

The chain uses TRBV29-1 and TRBJ1-4, with 9 nucleotides matching TRBD1. The ends lost 5 bases at V and 0 bases at J; junction bases unmatched: 16. The CDR3 has 19 amino acids. Germline CDR1 is SQVTM and CDR2 is ANQGSEA. CDR3 sequence reads: CSVPKSPGQGSATNEKLFF. The CDR3 coding sequence is TGCAGCGTTCCTAAATCACCGGGACAGGGAAGTGCAACTAATGAAAAACTGTTTTTT.

The rearrangement joins TRBV4-2 to TRBJ2-1; no clear D gene. Trimming stripped 1 base from V and 8 bases from J, with 18 bases between. From germline, CDR1 is LGHNA and CDR2 YNFKEQ. The CDR3 is 16 amino acids. In DNA, the CDR3 is TGTGCCAGCAGCCAAGTTACGCGGATGTCTGACCATGAGCAGTTCTTC. The encoded protein is CASSQVTRMSDHEQFF.

The chain links TRBV28 to TRBJ2-7; 9 nucleotides match TRBD2. Germline CDR1 is MDHEN and CDR2 is SYDVKM. Trimming at V came to 2 bases and at J to 0 bases, leaving 5 bases not matched to a gene. This CDR3 contains 16 residues. The CDR3 nucleotides read TGTGCCAGCAGTTTAAGAGGACTAGCGACCTCCTACGAGCAGTACTTC. Its protein is CASSLRGLATSYEQYF. The full variable domain, completed using reference TRBV28 and TRBJ2-7, is DVKVTQSSRYLVKRTGEKVFLECVQDMDHENMFWYRQDPGLGLRLIYFSYDVKMKEKGDIPEGYSVSREKKERFSLILESASTNQTSMYLCASSLRGLATSYEQYFGPGTRLTVT.

This chain uses TRBV6-1 with TRBJ1-3, with D unresolved. Germline values: CDR1 MNHNS, CDR2 SASEGT. The ends were cut back, 3 bases at V and 2 bases at J, with 8 bases in the middle. The CDR3 sequence is 14 residues long. The CDR3 DNA follows: TGTGCCAGCAGTGATAAAACAGCTGGAAACACCATATATTTT. Protein sequence: CASSDKTAGNTIYF.

The V call is TRBV2, the J call TRBJ2-1, with TRBD2 matching over 9 bases. This CDR3 spans 14 amino acids. V was pared by 7 bases and J by 4 bases, with 5 bases of the junction left unmatched. From germline, CDR1 is SNHLY and CDR2 FYNNEI. The CDR3 nucleotides are TGTGCCAGCACCTTAGCGGGAGTATACAATGAGCAGTTCTTC. It codes for CASTLAGVYNEQFF.